Shown below are 30 T cell receptor beta chains from a single sample sequenced in a study of blood T cell repertoires in COVID-19. TCRdb's copy holds only in-frame clones and misses some; the assay was immunoSEQ multiplex PCR. This sample yields 250,000 or so clones, of which less than 90% are seen a single time; just under 2% belongs to the top ten. What was sequenced was peripheral blood. The receptors stem from a man younger than 45 with active or convalescent COVID-19.

This chain links TRBV6-6 with TRBJ2-7; D is undetermined. V was trimmed by 0 bases and J by 0 bases, leaving 6 bases between them. The length of the CDR3 is 14 residues. Germline V gives CDR1 MNHNY, CDR2 SVGAGI (reference sequence). The CDR3 loop reads CASSYSRSSYEQYF. CDR3 DNA: TGTGCCAGCAGTTACTCTCGCAGCTCCTACGAGCAGTACTTC.

The genes are TRBV27 and TRBJ1-2, with 7 bases aligning to TRBD1. There are 14 residues in the CDR3. The germline gives CDR1 MNHEY, CDR2 SMNVEV (reference sequence). V lost 10 bases, J lost 4 bases, and 12 bases stayed unmatched. In nucleotides, the CDR3 is TGTGCCACCCGACGGGGCCAGGGGGTCTATGGCTACACCTTC. Its protein is CATRRGQGVYGYTF.

This chain joins TRBV2 and TRBJ2-3; D might be TRBD2 (5 bases). The CDR3 consists of 15 residues. Per the germline V gene, CDR1 is SNHLY and CDR2 is FYNNEI. V was cut by 7 bases and J by 0 bases, with 14 bases left in between. The CDR3 is CASMGLEASTDTQYF. The CDR3 nucleotides read TGTGCCAGCATGGGGTTGGAGGCTAGCACAGATACGCAGTATTTT.

The rearrangement uses TRBV30 and TRBJ1-6; D is possibly TRBD1 (6 bases). CDR1 is GTSNPN, CDR2 SVGIG, per germline (reference sequence). The CDR3 length is 16 residues. V shed 7 bases and J shed 6 bases, with 22 bases lying between them. The CDR3: CAYRGGWDIFNSPLHF. For the CDR3, the DNA is TGTGCCTACCGGGGGGGTTGGGACATTTTTAATTCACCCCTCCACTTT.

The gene calls are TRBV5-4 and TRBJ1-1, with D maybe TRBD1 (6 bases). Germline assignment: CDR1 SGHNT and CDR2 YYREEE (reference sequence). The CDR3 has 14 residues. V gave up 0 bases and J gave up 5 bases, with 11 bases separating them. This CDR3 is CASSLGQGTTEAFF. The CDR3 DNA is TGTGCCAGCAGCTTGGGGCAGGGGACGACTGAAGCTTTCTTT.

The gene calls are TRBV7-6 and TRBJ2-2; weak D call: TRBD2 (6 bases). This CDR3 is 16 amino acids long. V shed 5 bases and J shed 1 base, with 14 bases lying between them. Germline lookup yields CDR1 SGHVS and CDR2 FNYEAQ. DNA of the CDR3: TGTGCCAGCAGCGCCCTCGGGGACTTGAACACCGGGGAGCTGTTTTTT. Encoded protein: CASSALGDLNTGELFF.

The rearrangement uses TRBV10-1 and TRBJ2-1; perhaps TRBD2 as D (7 bases). The CDR3 runs to 17 residues. V lost 6 bases to trimming and J lost 6 bases, with 24 bases between them. Germline CDR1 is WNHNN and CDR2 is SYGVQD (reference sequence). The CDR3 region has the DNA TGCGCCAGCAGCGATAAACTTTTCGGGGGGCGCACCAATGAGCAGTTCTTC. Protein: CASSDKLFGGRTNEQFF.

The CDR3 sequence: CASSPRGQAGSLEQYF. The CDR3 DNA reads TGTGCCAGCAGCCCCCGGGGACAGGCTGGTTCTCTCGAGCAGTACTTC. The genes are TRBV7-2 and TRBJ2-7; 8 positions match TRBD1. V shed 5 bases and J 6 bases; nucleotides not matched to a gene: 15. CDR1 SGHTA and CDR2 FQGNSA come from the germline V gene. The CDR3 loop spans 16 amino acids.

The rearrangement links TRBV2 to TRBJ2-5; the match to TRBD2 covers 9 bases. The CDR3 is 17 amino acids. The J segment lost 1 base and the V segment lost 10 bases, leaving 16 bases of the junction unmatched. CDR1 SNHLY and CDR2 FYNNEI come from the germline V gene. DNA for the CDR3: TGTGCCACCTTAAGGGAAAAGCGGGGGGTCGGCCAAGAGACCCAGTACTTC. Translated, it gives CATLREKRGVGQETQYF.

The genes are TRBV4-2 and TRBJ2-2; tentative D call: TRBD2 (5 bases). Looked up from germline, CDR1 is LGHNA and CDR2 is YNFKEQ. Deletions cut 0 bases from V and 1 base from J, with 9 bases between. The CDR3 runs 16 residues. CDR3 nucleotides: TGTGCCAGCAGCCAAGAGTCCAGCGGGAACACCGGGGAGCTGTTTTTT. Residues: CASSQESSGNTGELFF.

The chain couples TRBV5-6 to TRBJ1-5, with unresolved D. Per the germline V gene, CDR1 is SGHDT and CDR2 is YYEEEE. The V end was cut by 1 base, the J end by 2 bases, with 7 bases between. This CDR3 is built from 14 residues. The chain's CDR3 is CASSLFPGNQPQHF. In nucleotides, the CDR3 is TGTGCCAGCAGCTTGTTTCCAGGCAATCAGCCCCAGCATTTT.

The chain combines TRBV28 with TRBJ1-1, with D perhaps matching TRBD1 (5 bases). Trimming removed 5 bases at V and 7 bases at J, with 11 bases between. This CDR3 is 12 amino acids long. Germline V gene sequence: CDR1 MDHEN, CDR2 SYDVKM. CDR3 DNA: TGTGCCAGCAGTCAGGGTAATCTTGAAGCTTTCTTT. The encoded protein is CASSQGNLEAFF.

The chain couples TRBV2 to TRBJ1-6; 8 bases are a match to TRBD1. This CDR3 has 15 amino acids. Unmatched junction bases numbered 6, after V lost 6 bases and J lost 5 bases. CDR1 and CDR2 (germline): SNHLY, FYNNEI. The CDR3: CASRSTGGNNSPLHF. For the CDR3, the DNA is TGTGCCAGCAGAAGTACAGGGGGTAATAATTCACCCCTCCACTTT.

The CDR3 reads CASSPRQSMNTEAFF. The CDR3, as DNA: TGTGCCAGCAGCCCTCGACAGTCCATGAACACTGAAGCTTTCTTT. The chain links TRBV14 to TRBJ1-1; D possibly corresponds to TRBD1 (5 bases). This CDR3 is built from 15 residues. CDR1 and CDR2 (germline): SGHDN, FVKESK. V was shortened by 4 bases and J by 0 bases, with 12 bases between the two germline ends. Variable domain in full (rest from reference TRBV14 and TRBJ1-1): EAGVTQFPSHSVIEKGQTVTLRCDPISGHDNLYWYRRVMGKEIKFLLHFVKESKQDESGMPNNRFLAERTGGTYSTLKVQPAELEDSGVYFCASSPRQSMNTEAFFGQGTRLTVV.

The chain links TRBV3-1 (or the pseudogene TRBV3-2) to TRBJ1-2; unclear D gene. CDR3 length: 11 residues. V gave up 3 bases and J gave up 6 bases, with 5 bases separating them. Per the germline V gene, CDR1 is LGHDT and CDR2 is YNNKEL (reference sequence). Here the CDR3 reads CASSQRDGYTF. As DNA, the CDR3 is TGTGCCAGCAGCCAGAGGGATGGCTACACCTTC.

This chain uses TRBV6-6 with TRBJ1-1, with a possible D match to TRBD1 (5 bases). The CDR3 is 13 amino acids. Trimming removed 3 bases from V and 5 bases from J, with 10 bases in between. Germline lookup yields CDR1 MNHNY and CDR2 SVGAGI (reference sequence). The CDR3, as DNA: TGTGCCAGCAGTTATGTCAGGGTAACTGAAGCTTTCTTT. As protein: CASSYVRVTEAFF.

Written as DNA, the CDR3 is TGTGCCAGCAGTTATTACCTAGGAGGCACAGATACGCAGTATTTT. This sequence encodes CASSYYLGGTDTQYF. This chain connects TRBV6-2 or TRBV6-3 to TRBJ2-3; D unclear. CDR1 and CDR2 from the germline V gene are MNHEY and SVGEGT. The CDR3 is made up of 15 amino acids. V lost 3 bases, J lost 1 base, and 11 bases lay in between.

The chain is built from TRBV12-3 or TRBV12-4 and TRBJ2-1, with D tentatively TRBD2 (6 bases). The V gene lost 5 bases and the J gene lost 10 bases, with 15 bases spanning the gap. The CDR3 length is 13 residues. The CDR3 region has the DNA TGTGCCAGCAGTCCTGGCGGGGCGGGGGAGCAGTTCTTC. Translation: CASSPGGAGEQFF.

The CDR3 loop is CASSALGQGIGEQYF. CDR3 bases: TGTGCCAGCAGCGCACTAGGACAGGGAATAGGGGAGCAGTACTTC. The rearrangement links TRBV7-8 to TRBJ2-7; 8 bases fit TRBD1. The CDR3 totals 15 residues. The V gene end was trimmed by 5 bases and the J gene end by 7 bases; junction bases not matched to a gene: 13. CDR1 SGHVS and CDR2 FQNEAQ come from the germline V gene. The entire variable domain, with the rest obtained from reference TRBV7-8 and TRBJ2-7, is as follows: GAGVSQSPRYKVAKRGQDVALRCDPISGHVSLFWYQQALGQGPEFLTYFQNEAQLDKSGLPSDRFFAERPEGSVSTLKIQRTQQEDSAVYLCASSALGQGIGEQYFGPGTRLTVT.

This chain uses TRBV6-5 with TRBJ2-3, with TRBD2 matching 7 bases. The V segment lost 5 bases and the J segment 7 bases; nucleotides outside the gene matches: 6. From germline, CDR1 is MNHEY and CDR2 SVGAGI. The CDR3 has 13 residues. CDR3 coding DNA: TGTGCCAGCAGTCCAACGACTAGCCATACGCAGTATTTT. This sequence encodes CASSPTTSHTQYF.

The chain joins TRBV7-9 to TRBJ2-7; D is possibly TRBD1 (5 bases). The V gene's germline CDR1 is SEHNR and CDR2 FQNEAQ (reference sequence). V was cut by 2 bases and J by 5 bases, with 13 bases left in between. This CDR3 is 14 amino acids long. Written as DNA, the CDR3 is TGTGCCAGCAGCTTACGGCAGGGCTACAACGAGCAGTACTTC. Protein: CASSLRQGYNEQYF.

This chain uses TRBV6-1 with TRBJ2-5; TRBD2 agrees at 11 bases. The CDR3 is made up of 18 amino acids. The germline CDR1 and CDR2 sequences are MNHNS and SASEGT. V shed 2 bases, J shed 2 bases, and the junction held 10 bases outside the gene matches. CDR3 in amino acids: CASSELIAGGRFQETQYF. The CDR3 DNA reads TGTGCCAGCAGTGAACTTATAGCGGGGGGGCGTTTTCAAGAGACCCAGTACTTC.

This sequence joins TRBV12-5 and TRBJ2-3, with 8 nucleotides matching TRBD1. Trimming took 6 bases from V and 6 from J; bases not matched to a gene: 8. CDR1 and CDR2 (germline): LGHNT, FRNRAP. The CDR3 loop spans 14 amino acids. The CDR3 DNA reads TGTGCTAGTGGAAGGACAGGGTCGGGCGATACGCAGTATTTT. Protein: CASGRTGSGDTQYF.

This clone came up a few times. The chain combines TRBV19 with TRBJ1-1; D remains ambiguous. The CDR3 runs 15 residues. V shed 6 bases and J shed 0 bases, with 14 bases lying between them. Per germline, CDR1 LNHDA and CDR2 SQIVND (reference sequence). The CDR3 bases are TGTGCCAGTAGAATCCATGCCAACATGAACACTGAAGCTTTCTTT. It translates to CASRIHANMNTEAFF.

This chain uses TRBV27 with TRBJ2-1; 9 bases match TRBD2. The length of the CDR3 is 16 residues. V lost 7 bases and J lost 6; bases outside the gene matches: 13. Per the germline V gene, CDR1 is MNHEY and CDR2 is SMNVEV (reference sequence). CDR3 nucleotides: TGTGCCAGCAACCCCTGGGTCCAGCGGGGGGTCAATGAGCAGTTCTTC. It yields the protein CASNPWVQRGVNEQFF.

There are a few counts of this clone. The chain joins TRBV11-3 to TRBJ1-1; no firm D call. V lost 0 bases to trimming and J lost 0 bases, with 5 bases between them. The CDR3 totals 14 residues. Germline CDR1 SGHNT, CDR2 YENEEA. The CDR3 DNA reads TGTGCCAGCAGCTTAGACGCTATGAACACTGAAGCTTTCTTT. Translating gives CASSLDAMNTEAFF.

V gene TRBV6-2 or TRBV6-3 combines with J gene TRBJ2-1, with a weak D call TRBD2 (6 bases). The germline V gene has CDR1 MNHEY and CDR2 SVGEGT. V was trimmed by 2 bases and J by 8 bases, leaving 13 bases between them. There are 14 residues in the CDR3. CDR3 loop: CASSYTASVDEQFF. CDR3 DNA sequence: TGTGCCAGCAGTTACACCGCTAGCGTAGATGAGCAGTTCTTC.

This clone was picked up one time. The rearrangement links TRBV5-4 to TRBJ1-1, with D possibly being TRBD1 (6 bases). The CDR3 is made up of 13 amino acids. Germline CDR1 reads SGHNT; CDR2 reads YYREEE (reference sequence). Trimming removed 0 bases at V and 6 bases at J, with 9 bases between. The chain's CDR3 is CASSLEGVAEAFF. The CDR3 DNA reads as TGTGCCAGCAGCTTGGAGGGGGTCGCTGAAGCTTTCTTT.

This sequence joins TRBV4-1 and TRBJ2-7; D possibly corresponds to TRBD1 (6 bases). Germline values: CDR1 MGHRA, CDR2 YSYEKL. The CDR3 length is 14 residues. Between the trimmed V and J ends, which lost 0 bases and 3 bases, there was a span of 9 bases. The CDR3 DNA follows: TGCGCCAGCAGCCAAGAAGTAGGGGGCTACGAGCAGTACTTC. Its protein product is CASSQEVGGYEQYF.

V and J are TRBV30 and TRBJ1-3; D gene ambiguous. V lost 2 bases, J lost 0 bases, and 11 bases lay in between. The germline CDR1 and CDR2 sequences are GTSNPN and SVGIG (reference sequence). CDR3 length: 15 residues. CDR3 nucleotide sequence: TGTGCCTGGAGTAGGCGGGCACCCTCTGGAAACACCATATATTTT. Its protein is CAWSRRAPSGNTIYF.